The entry that follows covers one TCR beta chain sequence. This specimen belongs to a study of blood T cell repertoires in COVID-19. Overall study: Sources were T cells, B-cell-depleted T cells, or PBMCs; the material itself was cDNA or gDNA.

Germline V gene sequence: CDR1 ENHRY, CDR2 SYGVKD. This CDR3 is built from 13 residues. V lost 4 bases and J lost 5, with 11 bases in between. In the authors' methods: Quantification of nucleated cells was approximated via reference gene primer amplification. Repertoires were generated with immunoSEQ multiplex PCR, while TCRdb's copy carries only in-frame clones and drops some. The V and J calls and the clone size are those of that table, but D and trimming were determined from the DNA. Among around 40,000 clones listed, roughly 85% were seen once. Sequenced: peripheral blood. This TCR was recovered from a human donor in a cohort sampled during active COVID-19. This chain uses TRBV10-3 with TRBJ1-1; weak D call: TRBD1 (6 bases). The CDR3 sequence: CAISGIQGTEAFF. The CDR3 nucleotides read TGTGCCATCAGTGGCATACAGGGAACTGAAGCTTTCTTT.